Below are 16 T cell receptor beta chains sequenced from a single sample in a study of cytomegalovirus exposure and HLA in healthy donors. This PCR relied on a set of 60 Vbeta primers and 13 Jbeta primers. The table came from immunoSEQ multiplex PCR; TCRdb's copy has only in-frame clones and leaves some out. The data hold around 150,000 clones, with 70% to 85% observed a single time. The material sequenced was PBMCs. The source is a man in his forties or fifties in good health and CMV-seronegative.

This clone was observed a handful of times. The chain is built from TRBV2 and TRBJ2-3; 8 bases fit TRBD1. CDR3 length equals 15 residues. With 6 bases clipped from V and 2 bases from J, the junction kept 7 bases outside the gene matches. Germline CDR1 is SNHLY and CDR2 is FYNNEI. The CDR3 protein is CASSVDRGFTDTQYF. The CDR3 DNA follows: TGTGCCAGCAGCGTAGACAGGGGTTTCACAGATACGCAGTATTTT.

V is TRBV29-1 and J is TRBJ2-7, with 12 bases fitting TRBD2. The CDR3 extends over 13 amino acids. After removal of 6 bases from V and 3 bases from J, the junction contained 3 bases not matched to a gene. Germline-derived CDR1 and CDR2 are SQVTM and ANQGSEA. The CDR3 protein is CSVATSGGYEQYF. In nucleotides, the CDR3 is TGCAGCGTGGCGACTAGCGGGGGCTACGAGCAGTACTTC.

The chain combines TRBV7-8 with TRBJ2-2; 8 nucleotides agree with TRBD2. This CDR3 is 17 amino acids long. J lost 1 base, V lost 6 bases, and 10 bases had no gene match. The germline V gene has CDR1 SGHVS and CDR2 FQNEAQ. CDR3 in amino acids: CASSPRTGLVNTGELFF. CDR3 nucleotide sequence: TGTGCCAGCAGTCCAAGAACGGGACTAGTGAACACCGGGGAGCTGTTTTTT.

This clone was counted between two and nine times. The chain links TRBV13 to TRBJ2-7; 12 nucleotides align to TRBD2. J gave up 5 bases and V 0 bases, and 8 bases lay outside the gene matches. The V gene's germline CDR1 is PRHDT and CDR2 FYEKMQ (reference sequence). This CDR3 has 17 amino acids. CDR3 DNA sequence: TGTGCCAGCAGCTTAGGGGGACTAGCGGGTTGGGGGAACGAGCAGTACTTC. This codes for CASSLGGLAGWGNEQYF. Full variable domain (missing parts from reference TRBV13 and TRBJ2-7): AAGVIQSPRHLIKEKRETATLKCYPIPRHDTVYWYQQGPGQDPQFLISFYEKMQSDKGSIPDRFSAQQFSDYHSELNMSSLELGDSALYFCASSLGGLAGWGNEQYFGPGTRLTVT.

The CDR3 nucleotides read TGCGCCAGCAGCTTGGAAGGCAGGCACAATGAGCAGTTCTTC. It encodes CASSLEGRHNEQFF. J is TRBJ2-1 and V is TRBV5-1; D gene ambiguous. CDR3 length: 14 residues. V was cut by 0 bases and J by 5 bases, with 9 bases left in between. Germline lookup yields CDR1 SGHRS and CDR2 YFSETQ.

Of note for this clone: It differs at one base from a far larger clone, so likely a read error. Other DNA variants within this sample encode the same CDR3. The CDR3 DNA sequence: TGTGCCAGCAGTTTTAGGGGGCTCAGCTCATACAATGAGCAGTTCTTC. It specifies CASSFRGLSSYNEQFF. This sequence joins TRBV27 and TRBJ2-1; TRBD1 aligns across 7 bases. The J segment lost 4 bases and the V segment lost 3 bases, leaving 9 bases of the junction unmatched. The CDR3 consists of 16 residues. Per the germline V gene, CDR1 is MNHEY and CDR2 is SMNVEV (reference sequence).

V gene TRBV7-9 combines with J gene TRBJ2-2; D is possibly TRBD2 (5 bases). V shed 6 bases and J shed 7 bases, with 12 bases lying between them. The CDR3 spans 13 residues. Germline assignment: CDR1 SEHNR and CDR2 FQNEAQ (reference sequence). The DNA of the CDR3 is TGTGCCAGCAGACCTAGCATGGACGGGGAGCTGTTTTTT. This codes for CASRPSMDGELFF.

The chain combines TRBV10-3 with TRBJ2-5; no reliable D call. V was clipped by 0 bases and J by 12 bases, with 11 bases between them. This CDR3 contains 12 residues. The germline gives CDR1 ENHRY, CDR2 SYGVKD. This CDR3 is CAISESYPIEYF. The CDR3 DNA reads TGTGCCATCAGTGAGTCTTACCCCATAGAGTACTTC.

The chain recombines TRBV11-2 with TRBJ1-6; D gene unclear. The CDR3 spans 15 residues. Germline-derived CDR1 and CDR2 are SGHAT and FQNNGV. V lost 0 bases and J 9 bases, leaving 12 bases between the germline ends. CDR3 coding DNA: TGTGCCAGCAGCTTAGAGGCGGGGATCCCTTCACCCCTCCACTTT. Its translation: CASSLEAGIPSPLHF.

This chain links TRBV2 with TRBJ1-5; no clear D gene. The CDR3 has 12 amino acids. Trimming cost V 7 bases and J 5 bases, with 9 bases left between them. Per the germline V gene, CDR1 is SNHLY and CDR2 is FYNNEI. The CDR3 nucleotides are TGTGCCAGCACCCTCCAGGATCAGCCCCAGCATTTT. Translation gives CASTLQDQPQHF.

CDR3 sequence: CASTSLAGGNEQFF. CDR3 in DNA: TGTGCCAGCACCTCTCTAGCGGGAGGGAATGAGCAGTTCTTC. The chain uses TRBV9 and TRBJ2-1; 12 nucleotides match TRBD2. This CDR3 is built from 14 residues. Germline trimming cut 6 bases from V and 7 bases from J; bases unmatched to any gene: 5. Per germline, CDR1 SGDLS and CDR2 YYNGEE.

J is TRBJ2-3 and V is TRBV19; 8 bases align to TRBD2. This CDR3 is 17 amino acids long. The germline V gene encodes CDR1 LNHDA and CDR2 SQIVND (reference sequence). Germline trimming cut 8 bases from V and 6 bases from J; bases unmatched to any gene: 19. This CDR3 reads CASQASGQAFGGDTQYF. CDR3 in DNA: TGTGCCAGTCAGGCTAGCGGGCAAGCTTTTGGTGGGGATACGCAGTATTTT.

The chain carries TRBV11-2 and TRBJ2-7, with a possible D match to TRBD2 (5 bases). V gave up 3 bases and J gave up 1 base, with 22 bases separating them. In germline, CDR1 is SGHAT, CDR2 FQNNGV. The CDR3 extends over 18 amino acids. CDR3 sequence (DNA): TGTGCCAGCAGCTTCCAAAGATTAGTTCGGGAACGGTCCTACGAGCAGTACTTC. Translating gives CASSFQRLVRERSYEQYF.

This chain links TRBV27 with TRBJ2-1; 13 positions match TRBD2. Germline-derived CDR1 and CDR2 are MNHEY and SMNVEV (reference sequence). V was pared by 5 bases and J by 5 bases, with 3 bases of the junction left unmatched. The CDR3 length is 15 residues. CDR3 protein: CASSVGLAGNNEQFF. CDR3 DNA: TGTGCCAGCAGTGTGGGACTAGCGGGAAACAATGAGCAGTTCTTC.

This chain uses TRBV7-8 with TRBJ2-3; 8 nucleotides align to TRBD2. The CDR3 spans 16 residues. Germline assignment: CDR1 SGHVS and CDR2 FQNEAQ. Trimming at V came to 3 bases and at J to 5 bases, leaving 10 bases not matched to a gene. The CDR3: CASSFFWSGRGDTQYF. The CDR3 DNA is TGTGCCAGCAGCTTCTTCTGGAGCGGGAGAGGAGATACGCAGTATTTT. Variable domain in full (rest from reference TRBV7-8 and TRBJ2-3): GAGVSQSPRYKVAKRGQDVALRCDPISGHVSLFWYQQALGQGPEFLTYFQNEAQLDKSGLPSDRFFAERPEGSVSTLKIQRTQQEDSAVYLCASSFFWSGRGDTQYFGPGTRLTVL.

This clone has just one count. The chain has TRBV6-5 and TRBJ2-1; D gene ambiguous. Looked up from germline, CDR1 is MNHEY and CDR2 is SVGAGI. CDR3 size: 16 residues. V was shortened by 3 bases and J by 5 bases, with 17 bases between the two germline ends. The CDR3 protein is CASSYSGKAWHNEQFF. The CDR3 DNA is TGTGCCAGCAGTTATTCGGGTAAAGCTTGGCACAATGAGCAGTTCTTC.